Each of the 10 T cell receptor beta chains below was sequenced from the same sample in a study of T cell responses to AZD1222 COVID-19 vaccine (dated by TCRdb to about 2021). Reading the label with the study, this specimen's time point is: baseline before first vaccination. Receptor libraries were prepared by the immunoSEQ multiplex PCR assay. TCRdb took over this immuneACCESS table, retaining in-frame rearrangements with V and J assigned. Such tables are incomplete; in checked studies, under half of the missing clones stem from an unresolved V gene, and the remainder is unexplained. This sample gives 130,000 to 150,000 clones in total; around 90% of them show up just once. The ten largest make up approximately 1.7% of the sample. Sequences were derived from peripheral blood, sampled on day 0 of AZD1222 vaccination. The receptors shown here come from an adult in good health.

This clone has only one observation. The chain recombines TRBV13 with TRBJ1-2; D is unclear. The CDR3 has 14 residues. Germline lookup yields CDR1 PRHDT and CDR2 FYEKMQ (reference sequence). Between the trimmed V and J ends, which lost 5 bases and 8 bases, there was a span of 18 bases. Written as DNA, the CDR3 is TGTGCCAGCAGCCCACCCCCAGGAGGGCACGGCTACACCTTC. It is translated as CASSPPPGGHGYTF.

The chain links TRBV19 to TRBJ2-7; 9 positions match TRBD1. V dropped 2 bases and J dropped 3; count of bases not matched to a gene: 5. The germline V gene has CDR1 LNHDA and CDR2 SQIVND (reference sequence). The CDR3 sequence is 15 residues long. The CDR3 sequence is CASSISPGQGYEQYF. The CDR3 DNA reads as TGTGCCAGTAGTATATCTCCGGGACAGGGCTACGAGCAGTACTTC.

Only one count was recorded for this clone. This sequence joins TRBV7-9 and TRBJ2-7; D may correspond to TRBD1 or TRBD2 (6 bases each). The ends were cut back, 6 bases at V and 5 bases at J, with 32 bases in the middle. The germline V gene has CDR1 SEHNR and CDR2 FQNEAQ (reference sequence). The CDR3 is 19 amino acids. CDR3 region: CASRNLLGGRHPIRDEQYF. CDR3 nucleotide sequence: TGTGCCAGCAGAAACCTGTTGGGGGGCCGCCACCCCATAAGGGACGAGCAGTACTTC. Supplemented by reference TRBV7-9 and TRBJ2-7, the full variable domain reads DTGVSQNPRHKITKRGQNVTFRCDPISEHNRLYWYRQTLGQGPEFLTYFQNEAQLEKSRLLSDRFSAERPKGSFSTLEIQRTEQGDSAMYLCASRNLLGGRHPIRDEQYFGPGTRLTVT.

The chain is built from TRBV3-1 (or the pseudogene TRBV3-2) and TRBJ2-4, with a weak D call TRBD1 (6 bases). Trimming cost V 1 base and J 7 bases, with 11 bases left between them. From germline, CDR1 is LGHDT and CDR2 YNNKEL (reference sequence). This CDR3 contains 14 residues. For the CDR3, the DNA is TGTGCCAGCAGCCAAGCCTATAGGGGGAACATTCAGTACTTC. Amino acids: CASSQAYRGNIQYF.

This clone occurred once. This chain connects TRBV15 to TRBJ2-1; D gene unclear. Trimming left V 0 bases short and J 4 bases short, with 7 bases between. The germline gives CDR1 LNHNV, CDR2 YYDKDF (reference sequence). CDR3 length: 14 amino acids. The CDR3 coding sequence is TGTGCCACCAGCAGAGAGAGCAATTACAATGAGCAGTTCTTC. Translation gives CATSRESNYNEQFF.

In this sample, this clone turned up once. The CDR3 reads CASSILGLGPRTGNTIYF. For the CDR3, the DNA is TGTGCCAGTAGTATTTTAGGGCTCGGGCCGCGGACTGGAAACACCATATATTTT. The V call is TRBV19, the J call TRBJ1-3; D not certain. Germline V gene lookup returns CDR1 LNHDA and CDR2 SQIVND (reference sequence). The CDR3 covers 18 residues. Trimming pared 3 bases from V and 2 bases from J, leaving 20 bases between.

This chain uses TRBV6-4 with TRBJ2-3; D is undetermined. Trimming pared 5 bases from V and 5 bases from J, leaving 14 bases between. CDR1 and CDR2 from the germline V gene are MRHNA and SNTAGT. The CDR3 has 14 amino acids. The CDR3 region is CASSKNAAIDTQYF. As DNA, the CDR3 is TGTGCCAGCAGTAAGAACGCGGCAATAGATACGCAGTATTTT.

The CDR3 bases are TGTGCCAGCAGCTTAGTGGAACACGAGCAGTACTTC. As protein: CASSLVEHEQYF. The J gene is TRBJ2-7, the V gene TRBV11-1; D gene ambiguous. This CDR3 contains 12 residues. V was shortened by 1 base and J by 5 bases, with 6 bases between the two germline ends. From germline, CDR1 is SGHAT and CDR2 FQDESV (reference sequence).

The CDR3 is CASSKQGNTQYF. As DNA, the CDR3 is TGTGCCAGCTCGAAACAGGGAAATACGCAGTATTTT. The chain uses TRBV2 and TRBJ2-3, with a weak D call TRBD1 (6 bases). The CDR3 is 12 residues long. Between the trimmed V and J ends, which lost 8 bases and 7 bases, there was a span of 13 bases. The germline CDR1 and CDR2 sequences are SNHLY and FYNNEI.

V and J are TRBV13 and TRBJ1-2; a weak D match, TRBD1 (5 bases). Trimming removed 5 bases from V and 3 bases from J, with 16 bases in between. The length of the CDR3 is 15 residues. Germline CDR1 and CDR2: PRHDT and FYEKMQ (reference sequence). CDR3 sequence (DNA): TGTGCCAGCAGCCCCCCCTGGGGGGGAGACTATGGCTACACCTTC. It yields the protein CASSPPWGGDYGYTF.